This TCR beta chain comes out of a study of CD8+ T cells in alopecia areata. Comment on this clone: Its cognate antigen is unknown.

Broader study findings: Lesional tissue from the scalp (especially in alopecia totalis/universalis) showed higher clonality than normal scalp. In patients, TCRs were shared less clearly than in mice, and HLA may possibly be involved. Resident alphabeta T-cell populations of normal skin are likewise subject to sequencing in scalp samples.

Germline values: CDR1 LNHNV, CDR2 YYDKDF (reference sequence). V shed 0 bases and J 1 base; nucleotides not matched to a gene: 5. The CDR3 totals 16 residues. Reverse transcription of extracted RNA yielded cDNA, which provided the sequencing template. Sequenced by immunoSEQ multiplex PCR; TCRdb stores in-frame clones only, minus some. The repertoire holds 90,000 to 120,000 clones, with around 55% as singletons. Isolation of CD4+ and CD8+ T cells from PBMCs was achieved by sorting. Sequenced: CD8+ T cells sorted from blood. The V gene is TRBV15, the J gene TRBJ2-5; 7 bases align to TRBD1. The TCR comes from a human donor in good health. CDR3 sequence (DNA): TGTGCCACCAGCAGAGATTCCGGGACAGCCCAAGAGACCCAGTACTTC. Protein sequence: CATSRDSGTAQETQYF.